The present entry profiles one T cell receptor beta chain with its context. The target antigen is unknown. The entry originates in a study of regulatory T cells in long-lasting Graves disease. Study-level findings and limits: Reduced TCR diversity was observed in persistent Graves' patients versus newly diagnosed patients.

Time point in this sample: newly diagnosed GD, antithyroid drugs for less than 3 months. Generation of the TCR library employed RNA extracted from PBMCs. To make TCR beta libraries, researchers used iRepertoire HTBI primers and Arm-PCR of CDR3 regions. TCRdb reanalysed the multiplex PCR reads using MiXCR and keeps one entry per CDR3 protein. The sample lists under 450,000 distinct CDR3 sequences; about 12% were seen once. This sample also appeared in a second study, on T cells in Graves' hyperthyroidism and ophthalmopathy. Per that study: Most thyroid clonotypes expanded above 0.001 appeared in blood too.

The clonotype comes from a woman under 30 with Graves disease. This specimen was peripheral blood mononuclear cells (PBMCs), taken at new diagnosis, from a patient treated with antithyroid drugs.

In nucleotides, the CDR3 is TGTGCCAGCAGCTTATCTTCCAGCGGGAGTATGATAGGGAATGAGCAGTTCTTC. Amino acids: CASSLSSSGSMIGNEQFF. The genes are TRBV11-2 and TRBJ2-1; 8 positions match TRBD2. The CDR3 runs 18 residues. J gave up 7 bases and V 2 bases, and 16 bases lay outside the gene matches. Looked up from germline, CDR1 is SGHAT and CDR2 is FQNNGV.